A selection of T cell receptor beta chains follows, all from one sample in a study of control samples from healthy donors and cancer patients. The protocol was immunoSEQ multiplex PCR, while the TCRdb copy is restricted to in-frame clones and leaves out a portion. The sample yields 100,000 to 150,000 clones, around 94% seen once. Input material: PBMCs. The receptors here all came from an elderly man with head and neck cancer. Both conserved end residues are part of each CDR3. D genes are given only for firm matches. Some rows have no size entry. The others give once, few or many, or a class for an expanded clone.

v_gene,j_gene,d_gene,abundance,CDR3nt,CDR3aa
TRBV6-2/TRBV6-3,TRBJ2-7,NA,NA,TGTACCAGCAGTTACGCGTACGAGCAGTACTTC,CTSSYAYEQYF
TRBV19,TRBJ1-5,NA,NA,TGTGCCAGTAGCTCACTGGACAGTCTAGACAATAGCAATCAGCCCCAGCATTTT,CASSSLDSLDNSNQPQHF
TRBV3-1/TRBV3-2,TRBJ2-1,TRBD2,NA,TGTGCCAGCAGCCAAGAATTAGCGGGAGGATCTAATGAGCAGTTCTTC,CASSQELAGGSNEQFF
TRBV11-2,TRBJ1-5,NA,NA,TGTGCCAGCAGCTTCTCCAGGGGAAGCAATCAGCCCCAGCATTTT,CASSFSRGSNQPQHF
TRBV11-3,TRBJ2-7,TRBD2,few,TGTGCCAGCAGCTTGGGACTAGCGGGAGTCTACGAGCAGTACTTC,CASSLGLAGVYEQYF
TRBV7-2,TRBJ1-6,NA,NA,TGTGCCAGCAGCTTAGTGAGAGGGTCGCGCTCACCCCTCCACTTT,CASSLVRGSRSPLHF
TRBV5-5,TRBJ2-7,TRBD2,NA,TGTGCCAGCAGCTTGACTAGCGGGGGGATCTACGAGCAGTACTTC,CASSLTSGGIYEQYF
TRBV5-1,TRBJ2-5,NA,NA,TGCGCCAGCAGCTTCCGGGGCCAAGAGACCCAGTACTTC,CASSFRGQETQYF
TRBV4-3,TRBJ2-5,NA,NA,TGCGCCAGGGGGAATGTGACCTTCCGTGGACAAGAGACCCAGTACTTC,CARGNVTFRGQETQYF
TRBV14,TRBJ2-6,NA,NA,TGTGCCAGCAGCCACGGGCCTCCTCTCTCTGGGGCCAACGTCCTGACTTTC,CASSHGPPLSGANVLTF
TRBV5-1,TRBJ1-4,TRBD1,NA,TGCGCCAGCAGCTCGGGACAGGGCCATAATGAAAAACTGTTTTTT,CASSSGQGHNEKLFF
TRBV19,TRBJ1-2,NA,NA,TGTGCCAGTAATCCCATGTCAGGGAACTATGGCTACACCTTC,CASNPMSGNYGYTF
TRBV27,TRBJ1-3,NA,NA,TGTGCCAGCAGCCCGGAATACTCTGGAAACACCATATATTTT,CASSPEYSGNTIYF
TRBV5-4,TRBJ2-5,NA,NA,TGTGCCAGCAGCTTGGGGCCAACAAGGGAGACCCAGTACTTC,CASSLGPTRETQYF
TRBV5-1,TRBJ1-1,TRBD1,NA,TGCGCCAGCAGCGCCGACAGGGTAGGGACTGAAGCTTTCTTT,CASSADRVGTEAFF
TRBV6-5,TRBJ2-7,NA,few,TGTGCCAGCAGAGATCGGGACACCTCCTACGAGCAGTACTTC,CASRDRDTSYEQYF
TRBV27,TRBJ1-3,NA,NA,TGTGCCAGCAGGACGGGGGGCGTGGGAAACACCATATATTTT,CASRTGGVGNTIYF
TRBV11-2,TRBJ2-3,TRBD1,NA,TGTGCCAGCAGCTGGGGGGACAGGGGGCTCTCAGATACGCAGTATTTT,CASSWGDRGLSDTQYF
TRBV15,TRBJ1-3,TRBD1,NA,TGTGCCACCACCTCGGGACAGGGAAACACCATATATTTT,CATTSGQGNTIYF
TRBV5-1,TRBJ2-3,TRBD1,NA,TGCGCCAGCAGCCCCGTTACAGGGGGAACAGATACGCAGTATTTT,CASSPVTGGTDTQYF
TRBV10-1,TRBJ2-3,NA,NA,TGCGCCAGCAGTAAAGGGGGAGCCACAGATACGCAGTATTTT,CASSKGGATDTQYF
TRBV3-1/TRBV3-2,TRBJ1-1,NA,NA,TGTGCCAGCAGCCAAGATACCGCGGGCCGGGCTGAAGCTTTCTTT,CASSQDTAGRAEAFF
TRBV18,TRBJ2-5,NA,NA,TGTGCCAGCTCACCGTGGGACTGGCGAGAGACCCAGTACTTC,CASSPWDWRETQYF
TRBV19,TRBJ1-2,TRBD1,NA,TGTGCCAGTAGTATACTCACAGGGGGCGGCTATGGCTACACCTTC,CASSILTGGGYGYTF
TRBV27,TRBJ1-6,NA,NA,TGTGCCAGCAGTTCGAGCTCCTATAATTCACCCCTCCACTTT,CASSSSSYNSPLHF
TRBV30,TRBJ2-1,TRBD2,NA,TGTGCCTTCACTAGCGGACCTTACAATGAGCAGTTCTTC,CAFTSGPYNEQFF
TRBV7-9,TRBJ1-1,NA,few,TGTGCCAGCAGCCTCGACATGAACACTGAAGCTTTCTTT,CASSLDMNTEAFF
TRBV3-1/TRBV3-2,TRBJ2-1,TRBD2,NA,TGTGCCAGCCCGGGACTAGCGGGAGGTCCTAATGAGCAGTTCTTC,CASPGLAGGPNEQFF
TRBV10-3,TRBJ2-3,TRBD1,NA,TGTGCCATCAGGGGTGGGACAGGGGAGACAGATACGCAGTATTTT,CAIRGGTGETDTQYF
TRBV30,TRBJ2-7,NA,NA,TGTGCCTGGAGTTTCACGGGGTCCGAGCAGTACTTC,CAWSFTGSEQYF
TRBV10-3,TRBJ2-1,TRBD2,NA,TGTGCCATCAGTGAATATTCTAGCGGGGGGAGGAATGAGCAGTTCTTC,CAISEYSSGGRNEQFF
TRBV18,TRBJ1-1,TRBD1,NA,TGTGCCAGCTCACTATGGACAGGGGAAGGGAACACTGAAGCTTTCTTT,CASSLWTGEGNTEAFF
TRBV18,TRBJ2-2,NA,NA,TGTGCCAGCTCACCCTCCAGGGGCGGGGACACCGGGGAGCTGTTTTTT,CASSPSRGGDTGELFF
TRBV6-1,TRBJ1-5,NA,NA,TGTGCCAGCAGTGAAACAGGTTTCAATCAGCCCCAGCATTTT,CASSETGFNQPQHF
TRBV30,TRBJ1-3,NA,NA,TGTGCCTGGAGATTCGCCGGCCAGGGTTCAAACACCATATATTTT,CAWRFAGQGSNTIYF
TRBV6-4,TRBJ1-1,NA,NA,TGTGCCAGCAGTGACTCACACGGGAGAGGGTCAATGAACACTGAAGCTTTCTTT,CASSDSHGRGSMNTEAFF
TRBV18,TRBJ1-5,NA,NA,TGTGCCAGCTCACCACTCAGAAACAATCAGCCCCAGCATTTT,CASSPLRNNQPQHF
TRBV29-1,TRBJ1-1,NA,NA,TGCAGCGCCGTCCCAACAGGGTGGAACACTGAAGCTTTCTTT,CSAVPTGWNTEAFF
TRBV14,TRBJ2-7,NA,NA,TGTGCCAGCAGCCCCCACGTCGGGCTGGGCGAGCAGTACTTC,CASSPHVGLGEQYF
TRBV6-2/TRBV6-3,TRBJ2-7,NA,NA,TGTGCCAGCAGTTCCAACCCGAATACGAAGCAGTACTTC,CASSSNPNTKQYF
TRBV12-3/TRBV12-4,TRBJ2-1,NA,NA,TGTGCCAGCAGCCCAGGTGGGTTTAGTGAGCAGTTCTTC,CASSPGGFSEQFF
TRBV5-5,TRBJ1-5,TRBD1,NA,TGTGCCAGCAGCGCCCTGACAGGGGCGGATCAGCCCCAGCATTTT,CASSALTGADQPQHF
TRBV7-2,TRBJ2-2,TRBD1,NA,TGTGCCAGCAGCTTAGTATTTCCCGGGACAGGGTCCGGGGAGCTGTTTTTT,CASSLVFPGTGSGELFF
TRBV5-1,TRBJ2-3,TRBD2,NA,TGCGCCAGCAGCTTGGATTCAGCGGGGGGGCCAGATACGCAGTATTTT,CASSLDSAGGPDTQYF
TRBV6-1,TRBJ1-2,NA,NA,TGTGCCAGCAGTGAACAGAGGGTGCATGGCTACACCTTC,CASSEQRVHGYTF
TRBV6-6,TRBJ2-1,TRBD1,NA,TGTGCCAGCAAAAGGACAGGACCCAACTTCGATGAGCAGTTCTTC,CASKRTGPNFDEQFF
TRBV10-3,TRBJ1-5,TRBD1,NA,TGTGCCATCCACGACAGGGTAGATCAGCCCCAGCATTTT,CAIHDRVDQPQHF
TRBV12-2,TRBJ2-5,NA,NA,TGTGCAAGTCGCACCAGCCGCGGGGGGCCTGATGAGACCCAGTACTTC,CASRTSRGGPDETQYF
TRBV14,TRBJ2-1,TRBD2,NA,TGTGCCAGCAGCCGGCCTCGAGACGGGACTAGCAAGGGGTCCTACAATGAGCAGTTCTTC,CASSRPRDGTSKGSYNEQFF
TRBV5-1,TRBJ1-1,NA,once,TGCGCCAGCAGCTTGAGTCCCGGCCAGAACACTGAAGCTTTCTTT,CASSLSPGQNTEAFF
TRBV6-5,TRBJ1-2,NA,NA,TGTGCCAGCAGTTCACACTATGGCTACACCTTC,CASSSHYGYTF
TRBV12-5,TRBJ1-1,NA,NA,TGTGCTAGTGGTTTGGCCCGGGGGAACACTGAAGCTTTCTTT,CASGLARGNTEAFF
TRBV11-2,TRBJ2-7,NA,NA,TGTGCCAGCAGCTACCGGAGTCCGGGCGAGCAGTACTTC,CASSYRSPGEQYF